This T cell receptor beta chain was obtained from a study of cytomegalovirus exposure and HLA in healthy donors. Overall study results and limits: Presence/absence analyses took donor sequencing depth as roughly uniform.

For this clone: Its antigen is not identified.

The PCR used 60 Vbeta and 13 Jbeta primers. TCRdb's table, derived via immunoSEQ multiplex PCR, lists solely in-frame clones and lacks some. The sample yields about 170,000 clones, more than 80% seen once. Despite likely unrecorded immune exposures, the donors were nominally healthy at the time of sampling. Deletions cut 9 bases from V and 4 bases from J, with 10 bases between. Germline lookup yields CDR1 MDHEN and CDR2 SYDVKM. CDR3 size: 12 residues. The TCR was taken from a male donor in good health and CMV-seronegative. The J gene is TRBJ1-5, the V gene TRBV28; D is possibly TRBD1 (5 bases). Sequencing was done on a sample of PBMCs. The CDR3 DNA reads as TGTGCCAGTACAGGTGGGAATCAGCCCCAGCATTTT. Protein sequence: CASTGGNQPQHF.